The 16 T cell receptor beta chains in this list originate from one sample, sequenced in a study of cytomegalovirus exposure and HLA in healthy donors. PCR amplification relied on 60 Vbeta primers (plus 13 Jbeta primers). The data were produced by immunoSEQ multiplex PCR, yet TCRdb's version contains in-frame clones alone and is incomplete. The table for this sample gives about 48,000 clones. What was sequenced was PBMCs. These receptors all stem from a male donor in good health and CMV-seropositive.

This rearrangement joins TRBV13 to TRBJ1-2; possibly TRBD1 for D (5 bases). The CDR3 consists of 13 residues. In germline, CDR1 is PRHDT, CDR2 FYEKMQ (reference sequence). Trimming took off 5 bases at V and 3 bases at J, with 10 bases between the two ends. Written as DNA, the CDR3 is TGTGCCAGCAGCGCCCAGGGTGACTATGGCTACACCTTC. Amino acids: CASSAQGDYGYTF.

V usage is TRBV5-1 and J usage is TRBJ2-1; 10 bases align to TRBD2. J gave up 9 bases and V 4 bases, and 13 bases lay outside the gene matches. This CDR3 is built from 16 residues. Germline lookup yields CDR1 SGHRS and CDR2 YFSETQ. This CDR3 is CASSPLPSGGASEQFF. The DNA for the CDR3 is TGCGCCAGCAGCCCCCTCCCCAGCGGGGGGGCCAGTGAGCAGTTCTTC.

The chain recombines TRBV7-9 with TRBJ2-7, with TRBD1 identical over 7 bases. The V segment lost 6 bases and the J segment 0 bases; nucleotides outside the gene matches: 8. The CDR3 runs 15 residues. Per germline, CDR1 SEHNR and CDR2 FQNEAQ (reference sequence). This CDR3 is CASRPGQKSSYEQYF. CDR3 nucleotide sequence: TGTGCCAGCAGACCGGGACAGAAGAGCTCCTACGAGCAGTACTTC. The variable domain in full, completed from reference TRBV7-9 and TRBJ2-7, reads DTGVSQNPRHKITKRGQNVTFRCDPISEHNRLYWYRQTLGQGPEFLTYFQNEAQLEKSRLLSDRFSAERPKGSFSTLEIQRTEQGDSAMYLCASRPGQKSSYEQYFGPGTRLTVT.

The chain uses TRBV7-9 and TRBJ2-2; 12 bases align to TRBD2. The CDR3 loop spans 18 amino acids. Trimming cost V 4 bases and J 1 base; bases outside gene matches: 7. The germline CDR1 and CDR2 sequences are SEHNR and FQNEAQ (reference sequence). The chain's CDR3 is CASSSPASGGVNTGELFF. CDR3 nucleotide sequence: TGTGCCAGCAGCTCCCCCGCTAGCGGGGGGGTGAACACCGGGGAGCTGTTTTTT.

The V gene is TRBV4-3, the J gene TRBJ2-7, with D possibly TRBD1 on 5 matching bases. CDR1 and CDR2 from the germline V gene are LGHNA and YSLEER. Deletions cut 2 bases from V and 2 bases from J, with 10 bases between. The CDR3 length is 14 residues. The CDR3 loop reads CASSQTWGTYEQYF. CDR3 nucleotide sequence: TGCGCCAGCAGCCAAACATGGGGCACCTACGAGCAGTACTTC.

V usage is TRBV4-2 and J usage is TRBJ1-2, with 9 bases lining up with TRBD1. V lost 2 bases to trimming and J lost 0 bases; unmatched junction nucleotides: 7. CDR1 and CDR2 (germline): LGHNA, YNFKEQ. The CDR3 spans 17 residues. The CDR3 is CASSQPTGGSANYGYTF. In DNA form, the CDR3 reads TGTGCCAGCAGCCAACCGACAGGGGGGTCAGCTAACTATGGCTACACCTTC.

The rearrangement links TRBV28 to TRBJ1-2, with 8 bases that match TRBD1. J was trimmed by 0 bases and V by 5 bases; bases with no gene match: 11. This CDR3 spans 17 amino acids. The germline V gene has CDR1 MDHEN and CDR2 SYDVKM. The CDR3 loop reads CASSPRTGSSSNYGYTF. The CDR3 nucleotides are TGTGCCAGCAGTCCCCGGACAGGGTCCTCCTCTAACTATGGCTACACCTTC.

The chain couples TRBV28 to TRBJ2-5; TRBD1 might be the D (6 bases). The V gene's germline CDR1 is MDHEN and CDR2 SYDVKM. The CDR3 totals 14 residues. V was clipped by 6 bases and J by 9 bases, with 20 bases between them. The CDR3 reads CASRAGTFLRAQYF. CDR3 bases: TGTGCCAGCAGGGCCGGGACATTTCTGCGGGCCCAGTACTTC. Full variable domain (outside the CDR3, taken from reference TRBV28 and TRBJ2-5): DVKVTQSSRYLVKRTGEKVFLECVQDMDHENMFWYRQDPGLGLRLIYFSYDVKMKEKGDIPEGYSVSREKKERFSLILESASTNQTSMYLCASRAGTFLRAQYFGPGTRLLVL.

The chain is built from TRBV9 and TRBJ2-5; 9 bases fit TRBD2. The CDR3 is 16 amino acids. The junction had 4 bases not matched to a gene; V was cut back by 0 bases and J by 1 base. Germline CDR1 and CDR2: SGDLS and YYNGEE. For the CDR3, the DNA is TGTGCCAGCAGCGTAGGACTAGCGGTCCGCCAAGAGACCCAGTACTTC. Translating it yields CASSVGLAVRQETQYF.

The CDR3 DNA is TGTGCCAGCAGCCAAGCGAGGGAGCAGTACTTC. This sequence encodes CASSQAREQYF. The rearrangement joins TRBV4-2 to TRBJ2-7; D is uncertain. Trimming took off 1 base at V and 7 bases at J, with 5 bases between the two ends. The CDR3 is 11 amino acids. Germline CDR1 and CDR2: LGHNA and YNFKEQ.

This chain links TRBV11-1 with TRBJ1-3; TRBD1 might be the D (5 bases). V was cut by 5 bases and J by 0 bases, with 11 bases left in between. Germline V gives CDR1 SGHAT, CDR2 FQDESV (reference sequence). The CDR3 sequence is 15 residues long. CDR3 sequence: CASSQGQVSGNTIYF. CDR3 DNA sequence: TGTGCCAGCAGCCAAGGACAAGTCTCTGGAAACACCATATATTTT.

The chain combines TRBV27 with TRBJ1-6, with 7 bases aligning to TRBD1. Germline V gene lookup returns CDR1 MNHEY and CDR2 SMNVEV (reference sequence). The CDR3 has 13 amino acids. After removal of 6 bases from V and 8 bases from J, the junction contained 4 bases not matched to a gene. This CDR3 reads CASSDRDYSPLHF. DNA for the CDR3: TGTGCCAGCAGCGACAGGGATTATTCACCCCTCCACTTT.

The chain couples TRBV5-6 to TRBJ2-5; no reliable D call. Trimming removed 1 base at V and 0 bases at J, with 7 bases between. Germline V gene lookup returns CDR1 SGHDT and CDR2 YYEEEE. The CDR3 consists of 14 residues. This chain's CDR3 is CASSLWLDQETQYF. The CDR3 bases are TGTGCCAGCAGCTTGTGGCTAGACCAAGAGACCCAGTACTTC.

The V gene is TRBV27, the J gene TRBJ1-2, with 7 bases aligning to TRBD1. This CDR3 region has 17 residues. Germline CDR1 is MNHEY and CDR2 is SMNVEV (reference sequence). The V and J ends lost 4 bases and 2 bases, in that order; junction bases with no gene match: 13. The CDR3 sequence is CASSYKNQLTGNYGYTF. The CDR3 DNA sequence: TGTGCCAGCAGTTACAAAAACCAACTGACAGGGAACTATGGCTACACCTTC.

The gene calls are TRBV7-2 and TRBJ2-3; a weak D match, TRBD2 (7 bases). Germline V gene lookup returns CDR1 SGHTA and CDR2 FQGNSA. The CDR3 totals 16 residues. V lost 2 bases and J 6 bases, leaving 18 bases between the germline ends. CDR3 bases: TGTGCCAGCAGCTTACCGGGGGGCCCCGGCTGGGATACGCAGTATTTT. Its translation is CASSLPGGPGWDTQYF.

The chain has TRBV9 and TRBJ2-3, with unresolved D. This CDR3 spans 14 amino acids. Germline V gene lookup returns CDR1 SGDLS and CDR2 YYNGEE. V shed 0 bases and J shed 4 bases, with 9 bases lying between them. The CDR3 nucleotides are TGTGCCAGCAGCGTAGTGTTTTCGGCAGATACGCAGTATTTT. Translated, it gives CASSVVFSADTQYF.